The 32 T cell receptor beta chains below were found in one sample sequenced in a study of T cells in Graves' hyperthyroidism and ophthalmopathy. Amplification targeted TCR beta CDR3 regions from RNA transcripts. Researchers ran a first-round RT-PCR on the TCR CDR3 using the HTBI primer set. In TCRdb, the multiplex PCR reads were re-called with MiXCR into one record per CDR3 protein. The sample holds some 490,000 distinct CDR3 sequences, about 20% seen once. The sample comprised blood. The receptors here all came from a woman in her seventies with Graves' ophthalmopathy.

The chain employs TRBV2 and TRBJ2-3, with D possibly TRBD2 on 5 matching bases. V was trimmed by 0 bases and J by 5 bases, leaving 12 bases between them. The CDR3 sequence is 15 residues long. The germline V gene encodes CDR1 SNHLY and CDR2 FYNNEI. The CDR3 nucleotides are TGTGCCAGCAGTGAAGCCGGTGGGAGCGTAGATACGCAGTATTTT. Translation: CASSEAGGSVDTQYF.

This clonotype was seen repeatedly, ten times or more. This chain uses TRBV7-2 with TRBJ1-5; D uncertain. The CDR3 totals 14 residues. The germline V gene has CDR1 SGHTA and CDR2 FQGNSA. V dropped 1 base and J dropped 0 bases, with 4 bases sitting between them. This chain's CDR3 is CASSLVHSNQPQHF. The CDR3 nucleotides read TGTGCCAGCAGCTTAGTCCATAGCAATCAGCCCCAGCATTTT.

This clonotype occurred a few times. The CDR3, as DNA: TGTGCCAGTAGTATTTCAGGAAGGAGCGGCTACACCTTC. This encodes CASSISGRSGYTF. The rearrangement uses TRBV19 and TRBJ1-2; the D is unclear. Between the trimmed V and J ends, which lost 3 bases and 8 bases, there was a span of 13 bases. CDR1 is LNHDA and CDR2 is SQIVND in the germline V gene (reference sequence). This CDR3 spans 13 amino acids. The full variable domain, its missing parts supplied by reference TRBV19 and TRBJ1-2, is DGGITQSPKYLFRKEGQNVTLSCEQNLNHDAMYWYRQDPGQGLRLIYYSQIVNDFQKGDIAEGYSVSREKKESFPLTVTSAQKNPTAFYLCASSISGRSGYTFGSGTRLTVV.

V gene TRBV7-2 combines with J gene TRBJ1-1; D remains ambiguous. The germline gives CDR1 SGHTA, CDR2 FQGNSA. CDR3 size: 14 residues. The V end lost 6 bases, the J end lost 3 bases, and 14 bases lay between the germline ends. The CDR3 bases are TGTGCCAGCAGTTTTTCGGGAGCCCACACTGAAGCTTTCTTT. This gives the protein CASSFSGAHTEAFF. The variable domain in full, with the rest retrieved from reference TRBV7-2 and TRBJ1-1, is GAGVSQSPSNKVTEKGKDVELRCDPISGHTALYWYRQSLGQGLEFLIYFQGNSAPDKSGLPSDRFSAERTGGSVSTLTIQRTQQEDSAVYLCASSFSGAHTEAFFGQGTRLTVV.

With regard to this clonotype: Given a much more abundant clone one base away, this may be a read error. This chain connects TRBV12-3 or TRBV12-4 to TRBJ2-7, with 12 positions matching TRBD2. This CDR3 contains 16 residues. The CDR3 reads CASSLAGGISSYGQYF. The CDR3 DNA sequence: TGTGCCAGCAGTCTAGCGGGAGGGATTAGCTCCTACGGGCAGTACTTC.

This clonotype has at least ten counts. This chain's CDR3 is CASSPTGRDTEAFF. CDR3 nucleotides: TGTGCCAGCAGTCCGACAGGGAGAGACACTGAAGCTTTCTTT. This sequence joins TRBV12-3 or TRBV12-4 and TRBJ1-1; TRBD1 agrees at 7 bases. The CDR3 totals 14 residues. The J segment lost 3 bases and the V segment lost 5 bases, leaving 6 bases of the junction unmatched.

The rearrangement uses TRBV30 and TRBJ2-1, with D possibly matching TRBD1 (6 bases). The length of the CDR3 is 13 residues. The germline CDR1 and CDR2 sequences are GTSNPN and SVGIG (reference sequence). Written as DNA, the CDR3 is TGTGCTCACCGGGACACGAGGTACAATGAGCAGTTCTTC. Protein product: CAHRDTRYNEQFF.

This clonotype was seen many times. The chain links TRBV5-1 to TRBJ2-7, with TRBD2 matching over 8 bases. V lost 2 bases and J lost 6; bases outside the gene matches: 10. Germline CDR1 and CDR2: SGHRS and YFSETQ. CDR3 length: 15 residues. The DNA for the CDR3 is TGCGCCAGCAGCTTCAACCCGGGACTAGTAGGCGAGCAGTACTTC. As protein: CASSFNPGLVGEQYF.

V and J are TRBV20-1 and TRBJ2-7, with D possibly being TRBD1 (5 bases). In germline, CDR1 is DFQATT, CDR2 SNEGSKA (reference sequence). The V end lost 1 base, the J end lost 5 bases, and 9 bases lay between the germline ends. The CDR3 contains 12 residues. As DNA, the CDR3 is TGCAGTGCTAGAGGTTGGGGCCACGAGCAGTACTTC. This translates into CSARGWGHEQYF.

This clonotype was seen ten or more times. The chain links TRBV6-8 to TRBJ1-1, with TRBD1 matching over 8 bases. V gave up 10 bases and J gave up 1 base; unmatched junction bases: 11. CDR3 length: 15 amino acids. Germline V gene sequence: CDR1 MNHGY, CDR2 SAAAGT. This chain's CDR3 is CATQAGTGRNTEAFF. In DNA form, the CDR3 reads TGTGCCACCCAGGCGGGGACAGGTAGGAACACTGAAGCTTTCTTT.

This clonotype was detected many times. V usage is TRBV2 and J usage is TRBJ1-5, with D perhaps TRBD1 (5 bases). The V gene lost 6 bases and the J gene lost 3 bases, with 12 bases spanning the gap. In germline, CDR1 is SNHLY, CDR2 FYNNEI. The CDR3 contains 14 residues. In DNA form, the CDR3 reads TGTGCCAGCAGGGAGGGGTCCGTCAATCAGCCCCAGCATTTT. Encoded protein: CASREGSVNQPQHF.

This clonotype was seen more than once but under ten times. The chain uses TRBV10-3 and TRBJ1-2; TRBD1 is a possible D gene (6 bases). Trimming cost V 3 bases and J 8 bases, with 10 bases left between them. The CDR3 extends over 12 amino acids. Germline V gene data show CDR1 as ENHRY and CDR2 as SYGVKD. DNA of the CDR3: TGTGCCATCAGTGACGGGGGCGGGGGCTACACCTTC. Residues: CAISDGGGGYTF.

This clonotype has only a few counts. J is TRBJ2-7 and V is TRBV25-1; 9 nucleotides agree with TRBD2. Per germline, CDR1 MGHDK and CDR2 SYGVNS. The junction had 11 bases not matched to a gene; V was cut back by 8 bases and J by 6 bases. This CDR3 region has 14 residues. Written as DNA, the CDR3 is TGTGCCAGCGGGCGAGGACTAGCGAATTCCGAGCAGTACTTC. Protein product: CASGRGLANSEQYF.

The rearrangement links TRBV20-1 to TRBJ2-7; the D gene is possibly TRBD2 (6 bases). The CDR3 is 15 amino acids. In germline, CDR1 is DFQATT, CDR2 SNEGSKA (reference sequence). With 1 base removed from V and 2 bases from J, the gap between germline ends came to 15 bases. CDR3 region: CSARALGGKAYEQYF. CDR3 bases: TGCAGTGCTAGAGCCCTGGGCGGGAAGGCCTACGAGCAGTACTTC.

This chain uses TRBV2 with TRBJ1-2, with D perhaps TRBD1 (5 bases). Trimming took 6 bases from V and 4 from J, leaving 12 bases between them. Germline CDR1 SNHLY, CDR2 FYNNEI. The CDR3 has 13 residues. The CDR3: CASRGTGRYGYTF. As DNA, the CDR3 is TGTGCCAGCAGGGGCACAGGACGCTATGGCTACACCTTC.

This clonotype was detected once. V and J are TRBV20-1 and TRBJ2-7; 8 bases are shared with TRBD1. J was trimmed by 3 bases and V by 7 bases; bases with no gene match: 8. This CDR3 comprises 13 residues. CDR1 DFQATT and CDR2 SNEGSKA come from the germline V gene (reference sequence). CDR3 in DNA: TGCAGTGTCCTGGGACAGGCCCTCTACGAGCAGTACTTC. Translating gives CSVLGQALYEQYF.

V gene TRBV20-1 combines with J gene TRBJ2-5; 11 bases fit TRBD1. The CDR3 sequence is 15 residues long. The V gene's germline CDR1 is DFQATT and CDR2 SNEGSKA (reference sequence). Trimming at V came to 0 bases and at J to 4 bases, leaving 4 bases not matched to a gene. The CDR3 region has the DNA TGCAGTGCTAGAGACTGGACAGGGGGCGTAGAGACCCAGTACTTC. Encoded protein: CSARDWTGGVETQYF.

The chain recombines TRBV27 with TRBJ1-4; D might be TRBD1 (6 bases). The CDR3 runs to 15 residues. Trimming shortened V by 5 bases and J by 0 bases, and 10 bases separated the two germline ends. Germline CDR1 MNHEY, CDR2 SMNVEV (reference sequence). The CDR3 DNA follows: TGTGCCAGCAGTCCCCGACAGGCAACTAATGAAAAACTGTTTTTT. Amino acid sequence: CASSPRQATNEKLFF.

This clonotype occurred a few times. At one of its ends the junction is not consistent with the germline gene, which may arise from a read error. The J gene is TRBJ1-5, the V gene TRBV12-3 or TRBV12-4; TRBD1 is a possible D gene (5 bases). The CDR3 is made up of 14 amino acids. The CDR3 bases are TGTGCCAGCAGTTTTGAGGGGTCCTATCAGGCCCAGCATTTT. It translates to CASSFEGSYQAQHF.

This clonotype was seen more than once but under ten times. The gene calls are TRBV3-1 and TRBJ2-5, with D uncertain. Trimming took off 1 base at V and 4 bases at J, with 13 bases between the two ends. The CDR3 has 15 residues. Germline V lookup: CDR1 LGHDT, CDR2 YNNKEL (reference sequence). Here the CDR3 DNA reads TGTGCCAGCAGCCAAGGAATAGACCCAAGAGAGACCCAGTACTTC. This sequence encodes CASSQGIDPRETQYF.

The rearrangement joins TRBV5-6 to TRBJ1-2; TRBD1 matches at 8 bases. Germline V gene lookup returns CDR1 SGHDT and CDR2 YYEEEE. Trimming removed 1 base from V and 4 bases from J; junction bases left unmatched: 9. This CDR3 has 16 residues. DNA for the CDR3: TGTGCCAGCAGCTTGCCTGGACAGGGAATGGCCTATGGCTACACCTTC. It is translated as CASSLPGQGMAYGYTF.

V gene TRBV20-1 combines with J gene TRBJ2-1, with 14 bases aligning to TRBD2. Germline V gene lookup returns CDR1 DFQATT and CDR2 SNEGSKA (reference sequence). V shed 3 bases and J 2 bases; nucleotides not matched to a gene: 6. The CDR3 sequence is 17 residues long. The CDR3 loop reads CSASPRLAGGTYNEQFF. The CDR3 DNA sequence: TGCAGTGCTAGCCCAAGACTAGCGGGAGGGACCTACAATGAGCAGTTCTTC.

The chain carries TRBV5-1 and TRBJ1-6, with 9 positions matching TRBD1. The V segment lost 3 bases and the J segment 5 bases; nucleotides outside the gene matches: 3. The V gene's germline CDR1 is SGHRS and CDR2 YFSETQ. The CDR3 length is 15 residues. Here the CDR3 reads CASSSGTGNNSPLHF. CDR3 DNA sequence: TGCGCCAGCAGCTCCGGGACAGGGAATAATTCACCCCTCCACTTT.

The chain has TRBV3-1 and TRBJ1-4, with 8 bases lining up with TRBD1. The CDR3 is 14 residues long. The V gene end was trimmed by 4 bases and the J gene end by 7 bases; junction bases not matched to a gene: 5. Germline loops: CDR1 LGHDT, CDR2 YNNKEL (reference sequence). The CDR3 reads CASSRQGFGEKLFF. The CDR3 DNA reads as TGTGCCAGCAGCCGACAGGGGTTCGGTGAAAAACTGTTTTTT.

The chain joins TRBV24-1 to TRBJ1-2; D not certain. The germline CDR1 and CDR2 sequences are KGHDR and SFDVKD. This CDR3 region has 14 residues. V dropped 2 bases and J dropped 1 base, with 7 bases sitting between them. The CDR3 DNA sequence: TGTGCCACCAGTGATTCCGGACGTAACTATGGCTACACCTTC. Protein product: CATSDSGRNYGYTF.

The chain recombines TRBV7-6 with TRBJ2-3, with 14 bases that match TRBD2. V was clipped by 3 bases and J by 7 bases; unmatched bases: 6. CDR1 is SGHVS and CDR2 is FNYEAQ in the germline V gene. The CDR3 is 16 amino acids. For the CDR3, the DNA is TGTGCCAGCAGCTTTGGGACTAGCGGGAGTGGAAATACGCAGTATTTT. Protein: CASSFGTSGSGNTQYF.

This clonotype appeared a few times. The J gene is TRBJ2-2, the V gene TRBV5-1; the D is unclear. Trimming took off 4 bases at V and 8 bases at J, with 9 bases between the two ends. CDR1 is SGHRS, CDR2 YFSETQ, per germline. The CDR3 contains 12 residues. The DNA of the CDR3 is TGCGCCAGCAGCCCTGAAGGGGGGGAGCTGTTTTTT. As protein: CASSPEGGELFF. The full variable domain, with the rest looked up from reference TRBV5-1 and TRBJ2-2, is KAGVTQTPRYLIKTRGQQVTLSCSPISGHRSVSWYQQTPGQGLQFLFEYFSETQRNKGNFPGRFSGRQFSNSRSEMNVSTLELGDSALYLCASSPEGGELFFGEGSRLTVL.

This chain links TRBV24-1 with TRBJ1-5, with 7 bases aligning to TRBD1. CDR3 length: 15 amino acids. The J segment lost 1 base and the V segment lost 5 bases, leaving 4 bases of the junction unmatched. The germline V gene has CDR1 KGHDR and CDR2 SFDVKD. CDR3 protein: CATSGSGQSNQPQHF. DNA of the CDR3: TGTGCCACCAGTGGCTCGGGACAGAGCAATCAGCCCCAGCATTTT.

This clonotype was detected a few times. The chain uses TRBV18 and TRBJ1-4, with D hard to call. V lost 1 base and J 3 bases, leaving 3 bases between the germline ends. This CDR3 is built from 13 residues. Germline CDR1 KGHSH, CDR2 LQKENI. The CDR3 reads CASSPQPNEKLFF. Here the CDR3 DNA reads TGTGCCAGCTCACCACAGCCTAATGAAAAACTGTTTTTT.

V is TRBV12-3 or TRBV12-4 and J is TRBJ2-7, with 9 bases identical to TRBD1. After removal of 6 bases from V and 7 bases from J, the junction contained 7 bases not matched to a gene. CDR3 length: 13 residues. CDR3 coding DNA: TGTGCCAGCAGCCTGGGACAGGGTTTGGAGCAGTACTTC. Residues: CASSLGQGLEQYF.

The CDR3: CATSQLVPDTQYF. CDR3 DNA: TGTGCCACCAGCCAACTGGTACCAGATACGCAGTATTTT. The chain is built from TRBV24-1 and TRBJ2-3; unclear D gene. The germline CDR1 and CDR2 sequences are KGHDR and SFDVKD. The CDR3 is 13 residues long. Trimming removed 7 bases at V and 4 bases at J, with 11 bases between.

In its sample, this clonotype was seen a few times. The rearrangement links TRBV29-1 to TRBJ1-2; no firm D call. CDR1 and CDR2 (germline): SQVTM, ANQGSEA. This CDR3 contains 12 residues. The germline V and J ends were trimmed by 0 bases and 6 bases, with 8 bases remaining between them. DNA of the CDR3: TGCAGCGTTGAAGATTGGCGGGATGGCTACACCTTC. Protein product: CSVEDWRDGYTF. Using reference TRBV29-1 and TRBJ1-2 for the parts outside the CDR3, the full variable domain is SAVISQKPSRDICQRGTSLTIQCQVDSQVTMMFWYRQQPGQSLTLIATANQGSEATYESGFVIDKFPISRPNLTFSTLTVSNMSPEDSSIYLCSVEDWRDGYTFGSGTRLTVV.